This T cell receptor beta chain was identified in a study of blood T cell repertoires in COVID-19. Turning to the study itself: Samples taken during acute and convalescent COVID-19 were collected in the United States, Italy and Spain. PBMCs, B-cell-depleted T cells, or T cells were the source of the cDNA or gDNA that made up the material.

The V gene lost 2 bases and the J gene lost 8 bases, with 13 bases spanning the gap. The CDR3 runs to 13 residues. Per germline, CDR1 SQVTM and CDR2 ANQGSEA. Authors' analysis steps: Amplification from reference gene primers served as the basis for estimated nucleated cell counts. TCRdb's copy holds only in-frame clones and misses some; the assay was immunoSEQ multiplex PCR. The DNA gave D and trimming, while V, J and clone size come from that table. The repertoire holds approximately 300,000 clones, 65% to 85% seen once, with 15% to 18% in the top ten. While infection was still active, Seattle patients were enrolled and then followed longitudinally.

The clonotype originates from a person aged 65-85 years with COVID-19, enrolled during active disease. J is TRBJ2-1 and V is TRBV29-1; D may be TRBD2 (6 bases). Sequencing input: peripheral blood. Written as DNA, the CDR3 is TGCAGCGTTGAACCCAGCGGGTCCGATGAGCAGTTCTTC. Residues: CSVEPSGSDEQFF.